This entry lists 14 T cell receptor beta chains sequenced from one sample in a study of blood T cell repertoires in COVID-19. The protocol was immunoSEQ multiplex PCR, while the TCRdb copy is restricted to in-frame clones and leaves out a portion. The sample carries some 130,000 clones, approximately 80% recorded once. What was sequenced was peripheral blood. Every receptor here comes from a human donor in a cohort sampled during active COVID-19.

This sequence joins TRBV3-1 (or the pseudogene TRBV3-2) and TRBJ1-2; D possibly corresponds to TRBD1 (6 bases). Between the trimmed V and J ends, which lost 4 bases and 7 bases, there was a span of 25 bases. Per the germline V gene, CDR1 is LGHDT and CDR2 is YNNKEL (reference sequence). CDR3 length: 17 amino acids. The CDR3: CASSPVLGARAEGGYTF. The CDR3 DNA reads TGTGCCAGCAGCCCCGTACTGGGGGCGCGGGCTGAGGGTGGCTACACCTTC.

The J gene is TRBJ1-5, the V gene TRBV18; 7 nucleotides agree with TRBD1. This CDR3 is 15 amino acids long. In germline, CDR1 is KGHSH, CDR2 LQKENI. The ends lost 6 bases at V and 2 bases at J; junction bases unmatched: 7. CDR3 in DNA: TGTGCCAGCTCTCCAGGGGGAGGTGGCAATCAGCCCCAGCATTTT. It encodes CASSPGGGGNQPQHF. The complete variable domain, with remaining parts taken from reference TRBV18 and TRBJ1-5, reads NAGVMQNPRHLVRRRGQEARLRCSPMKGHSHVYWYRQLPEEGLKFMVYLQKENIIDESGMPKERFSAEFPKEGPSILRIQQVVRGDSAAYFCASSPGGGGNQPQHFGDGTRLSIL.

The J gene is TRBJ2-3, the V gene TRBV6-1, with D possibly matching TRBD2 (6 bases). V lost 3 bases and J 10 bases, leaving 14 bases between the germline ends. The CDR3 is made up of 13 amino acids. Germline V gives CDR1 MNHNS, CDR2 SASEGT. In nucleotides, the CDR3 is TGTGCCAGCAGTGAGGTTAGGGGAGGATCGCAGTATTTT. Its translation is CASSEVRGGSQYF.

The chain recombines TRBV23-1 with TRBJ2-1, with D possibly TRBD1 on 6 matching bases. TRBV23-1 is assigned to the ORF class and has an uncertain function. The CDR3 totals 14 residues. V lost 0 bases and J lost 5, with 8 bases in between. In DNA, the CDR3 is TGCGCCAGCAGTCAATCGAGGACAGACAATGAGCAGTTCTTC. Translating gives CASSQSRTDNEQFF.

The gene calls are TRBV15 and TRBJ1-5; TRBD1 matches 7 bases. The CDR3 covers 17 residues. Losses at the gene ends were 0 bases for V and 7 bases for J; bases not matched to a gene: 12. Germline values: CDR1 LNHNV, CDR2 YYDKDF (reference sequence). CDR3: CATSRDKEGAARQPQHF. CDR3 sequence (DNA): TGTGCCACCAGCAGAGATAAGGAGGGGGCGGCCCGACAGCCCCAGCATTTT.

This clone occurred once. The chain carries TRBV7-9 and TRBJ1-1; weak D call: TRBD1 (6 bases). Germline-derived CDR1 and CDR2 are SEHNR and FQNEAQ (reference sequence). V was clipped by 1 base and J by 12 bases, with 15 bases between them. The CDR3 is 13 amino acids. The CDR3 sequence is CASSLGVRTETFF. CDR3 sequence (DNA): TGTGCCAGCAGCTTAGGGGTTAGGACAGAGACTTTCTTT.

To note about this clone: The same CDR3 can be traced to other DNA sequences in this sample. This chain's CDR3 is CASSPRRESETQYF. The CDR3 DNA follows: TGTGCCAGCTCACCACGGAGGGAATCAGAGACCCAGTACTTC. The V and J genes are TRBV18 and TRBJ2-5, with D possibly matching TRBD2 (6 bases). Germline assignment: CDR1 KGHSH and CDR2 LQKENI. This CDR3 is built from 14 residues. Trimming cost V 1 base and J 4 bases, with 10 bases left between them.

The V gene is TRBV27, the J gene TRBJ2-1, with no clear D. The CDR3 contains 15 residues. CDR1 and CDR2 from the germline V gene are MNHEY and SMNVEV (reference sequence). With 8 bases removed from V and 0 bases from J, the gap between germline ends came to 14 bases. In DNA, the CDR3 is TGTGCCAGCTCTTCCCTCTTTAGCTCCTACAATGAGCAGTTCTTC. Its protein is CASSSLFSSYNEQFF.

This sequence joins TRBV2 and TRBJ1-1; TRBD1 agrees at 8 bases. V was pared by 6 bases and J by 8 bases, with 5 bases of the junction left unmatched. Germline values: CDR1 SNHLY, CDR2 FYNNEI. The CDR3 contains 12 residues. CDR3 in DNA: TGTGCCAGCAGACCCGGACAGGGAGAAGCTTTCTTT. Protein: CASRPGQGEAFF. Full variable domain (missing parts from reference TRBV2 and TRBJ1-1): EPEVTQTPSHQVTQMGQEVILRCVPISNHLYFYWYRQILGQKVEFLVSFYNNEISEKSEIFDDQFSVERPDGSNFTLKIRSTKLEDSAMYFCASRPGQGEAFFGQGTRLTVV.

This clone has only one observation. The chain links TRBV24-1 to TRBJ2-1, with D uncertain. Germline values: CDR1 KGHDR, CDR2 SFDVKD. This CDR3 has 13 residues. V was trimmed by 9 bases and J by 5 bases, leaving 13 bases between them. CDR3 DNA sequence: TGTGCCACCGCCGGAGTTGAGGACAATGAGCAGTTCTTC. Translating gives CATAGVEDNEQFF.

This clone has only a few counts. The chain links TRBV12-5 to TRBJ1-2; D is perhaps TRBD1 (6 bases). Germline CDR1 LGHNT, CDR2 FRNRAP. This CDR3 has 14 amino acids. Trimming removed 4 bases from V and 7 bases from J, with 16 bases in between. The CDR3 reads CASGSVGQRRGYTF. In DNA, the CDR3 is TGTGCTAGTGGTTCGGTAGGACAGCGGCGTGGCTACACCTTC.

The CDR3 DNA follows: TGTGCCAGCAGTCCCCGAAGGGGGACCGAAGCTTTCTTT. This encodes CASSPRRGTEAFF. The chain links TRBV27 to TRBJ1-1, with D tentatively TRBD1 (6 bases). V was cut by 5 bases and J by 8 bases, with 15 bases left in between. The CDR3 covers 13 residues. CDR1 and CDR2 (germline): MNHEY, SMNVEV (reference sequence).

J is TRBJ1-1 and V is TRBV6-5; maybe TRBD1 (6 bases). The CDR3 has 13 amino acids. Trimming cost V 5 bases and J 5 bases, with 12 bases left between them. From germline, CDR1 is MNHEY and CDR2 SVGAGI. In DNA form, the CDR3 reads TGTGCCAGCAGTACAGGGAGGGGAACTGAAGCTTTCTTT. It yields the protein CASSTGRGTEAFF.

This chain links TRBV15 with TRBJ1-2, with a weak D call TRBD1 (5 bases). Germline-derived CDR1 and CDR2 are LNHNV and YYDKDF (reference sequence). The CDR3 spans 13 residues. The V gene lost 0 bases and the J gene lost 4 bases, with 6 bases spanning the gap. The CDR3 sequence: CATSRERGYGYTF. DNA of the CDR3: TGTGCCACCAGCAGAGAAAGGGGCTATGGCTACACCTTC.